Listed here are 21 T cell receptor beta chains from one sample, sequenced in a study of T cells after yellow fever vaccination. TCRdb reprocessed the 5' RACE reads via MiXCR and lists one record per CDR3 protein. The sample carries about 340,000 distinct CDR3 sequences, 7.5% to 9% recorded once. The sample consisted of PBMCs, taken on the day of the first yellow fever vaccination. The source of these receptors is a man between 18 and 29 years old who received the YFV17D yellow fever vaccine.

The V call is TRBV6-5, the J call TRBJ2-1; 7 bases line up with TRBD2. Per the germline V gene, CDR1 is MNHEY and CDR2 is SVGAGI. This CDR3 has 15 residues. The V and J ends lost 2 bases and 5 bases, in that order; junction bases with no gene match: 6. CDR3 DNA: TGTGCCAGCAGTTACCTCGCGGGGGTGAACAATGAGCAGTTCTTC. Translation: CASSYLAGVNNEQFF.

There are many counts of this clonotype. This chain links TRBV9 with TRBJ1-4, with 9 bases that match TRBD1. Germline V gives CDR1 SGDLS, CDR2 YYNGEE. CDR3 length: 14 residues. Trimming removed 4 bases from V and 8 bases from J; junction bases left unmatched: 6. Here the CDR3 reads CASSPRTGEEKLFF. The CDR3 DNA reads as TGTGCCAGCAGCCCTCGGACAGGGGAGGAAAAACTGTTTTTT.

This clonotype was counted between two and nine times. V and J are TRBV5-4 and TRBJ2-3; D perhaps matches TRBD2 (6 bases). Germline V lookup: CDR1 SGHNT, CDR2 YYREEE (reference sequence). The CDR3 is 15 amino acids. The germline V and J ends were trimmed by 4 bases and 4 bases, with 16 bases remaining between them. The CDR3 protein is CASSPRLVGPDTQYF. The CDR3, as DNA: TGTGCCAGCAGCCCTAGACTAGTGGGCCCAGATACGCAGTATTTT.

This clonotype was seen a few times. The J gene is TRBJ1-2, the V gene TRBV5-1; 8 bases map to TRBD1. The germline V gene has CDR1 SGHRS and CDR2 YFSETQ. Trimming took 5 bases from V and 4 from J; bases not matched to a gene: 4. CDR3 length: 13 amino acids. This CDR3 is CASRETGAYGYTF. DNA of the CDR3: TGCGCCAGCAGGGAGACAGGGGCCTATGGCTACACCTTC.

The table lists this clonotype with a few counts. In DNA, the CDR3 is TGTGCCAGCAGCTTAGGCGGGGGGGCCACCGGGGAGCTGTTTTTT. It encodes CASSLGGGATGELFF. The rearrangement joins TRBV7-2 to TRBJ2-2; the match to TRBD2 covers 9 bases. The CDR3 consists of 15 residues. J gave up 4 bases and V 1 base, and 1 base lay outside the gene matches. Germline V gives CDR1 SGHTA, CDR2 FQGNSA.

A few counts support this clonotype. The CDR3 DNA reads as TGCAGTGTGGGACAGGGGGGCGGCTACACCTTC. It is translated as CSVGQGGGYTF. V usage is TRBV20-1 and J usage is TRBJ1-2; 11 nucleotides line up with TRBD1. Germline values: CDR1 DFQATT, CDR2 SNEGSKA (reference sequence). CDR3 length: 11 amino acids. V was clipped by 7 bases and J by 8 bases; unmatched bases: 3.

The V gene is TRBV20-1, the J gene TRBJ2-3; D assignment may be TRBD1 or TRBD2 (5 bases each). Germline V gives CDR1 DFQATT, CDR2 SNEGSKA (reference sequence). V was trimmed by 3 bases and J by 2 bases, leaving 12 bases between them. The CDR3 is made up of 14 amino acids. The CDR3 DNA is TGCAGTGCTAGTAAGGTCGGGGCCACAGATACGCAGTATTTT. It specifies CSASKVGATDTQYF.

This clonotype was observed a few times. The rearrangement joins TRBV6-1 to TRBJ2-2, with TRBD1 matching over 7 bases. Germline loops: CDR1 MNHNS, CDR2 SASEGT. Trimming at V came to 6 bases and at J to 4 bases, leaving 17 bases not matched to a gene. The CDR3 extends over 18 amino acids. The CDR3 spells CASSPNSYRGRGTGELFF. The CDR3 DNA is TGTGCCAGCAGCCCTAATTCTTACAGGGGACGAGGCACCGGGGAGCTGTTTTTT.

This clonotype was seen more than once but under ten times. The DNA of the CDR3 is TGCGCCAGCAGCTTGGCGGGCGACAATGAGCAGTTCTTC. Its translation: CASSLAGDNEQFF. The chain employs TRBV5-1 and TRBJ2-1; D gene unclear. Trimming took off 0 bases at V and 5 bases at J, with 6 bases between the two ends. CDR3 size: 13 residues. CDR1 is SGHRS, CDR2 YFSETQ, per germline.

The CDR3 here is CASSHPGVPDTQYF. The CDR3 nucleotides are TGTGCCAGCAGTCATCCAGGGGTCCCAGATACGCAGTATTTT. This chain connects TRBV12-3 or TRBV12-4 to TRBJ2-3; possible D gene TRBD1, 6 bases. Trimming removed 5 bases from V and 4 bases from J, with 13 bases in between. The CDR3 contains 14 residues.

The V call is TRBV7-2, the J call TRBJ1-5, with D perhaps TRBD1 (5 bases). The CDR3 is 13 residues long. Germline CDR1 reads SGHTA; CDR2 reads FQGNSA. Trimming cost V 4 bases and J 5 bases, with 9 bases left between them. The CDR3, as DNA: TGTGCCAGCAGCTGGGGGGAATATCAGCCCCAGCATTTT. It codes for CASSWGEYQPQHF.

This clonotype was picked up many times. This chain connects TRBV20-1 to TRBJ1-1; 8 positions agree with TRBD1. This CDR3 contains 13 residues. Germline V CDR1 and CDR2: DFQATT, SNEGSKA (reference sequence). The ends lost 7 bases at V and 0 bases at J; junction bases unmatched: 4. The CDR3 loop reads CSGTGSLNTEAFF. CDR3 in DNA: TGCAGTGGGACAGGGTCCTTGAACACTGAAGCTTTCTTT.

The sample holds a few counts of this clonotype. The CDR3, as DNA: TGTGCCAGCAGCGTTGGACTAGCCACAGATACGCAGTATTTT. This codes for CASSVGLATDTQYF. The V call is TRBV6-2 or TRBV6-3, the J call TRBJ2-3; TRBD2 agrees at 8 bases. V was clipped by 6 bases and J by 2 bases; unmatched bases: 4. The CDR3 runs to 14 residues. Germline lookup yields CDR1 MNHEY and CDR2 SVGEGT.

This clonotype has more than one count but fewer than ten. The chain couples TRBV2 to TRBJ2-5, with 7 bases matching TRBD1. The CDR3 has 14 amino acids. The V and J ends lost 3 bases and 4 bases, in that order; junction bases with no gene match: 5. The germline V gene has CDR1 SNHLY and CDR2 FYNNEI. The CDR3: CASSDAGGLETQYF. The CDR3 DNA is TGTGCCAGCAGTGACGCAGGGGGTTTAGAGACCCAGTACTTC.

This clonotype was recorded many times. The chain has TRBV20-1 and TRBJ2-1; D unresolved. Trimming took off 3 bases at V and 7 bases at J, with 16 bases between the two ends. The CDR3 has 14 residues. The germline V gene has CDR1 DFQATT and CDR2 SNEGSKA (reference sequence). For the CDR3, the DNA is TGCAGTGCTAGGAGGCTAGTCGGTTGGAATGAGCAGTTCTTC. As protein: CSARRLVGWNEQFF.

Many counts were recorded for this clonotype. The chain is built from TRBV12-3 or TRBV12-4 and TRBJ2-3; a weak D match, TRBD1 (6 bases). Trimming left V 1 base short and J 10 bases short, with 6 bases between. The CDR3 loop spans 11 amino acids. CDR3 in amino acids: CASSLGTAQYF. CDR3 nucleotides: TGTGCCAGCAGTTTAGGGACAGCGCAGTATTTT.

This chain uses TRBV4-3 with TRBJ2-3; D remains unclear. Trimming took off 3 bases at V and 0 bases at J, with 4 bases between the two ends. This CDR3 contains 13 residues. From germline, CDR1 is LGHNA and CDR2 YSLEER. The CDR3 here is CASSQHSTDTQYF. In DNA form, the CDR3 reads TGCGCCAGCAGCCAGCATAGCACAGATACGCAGTATTTT.

This clonotype turned up a few times. V usage is TRBV5-1 and J usage is TRBJ2-6, with D possibly being TRBD1 or TRBD2 (5 bases each). V lost 4 bases and J lost 0, with 17 bases in between. Germline V lookup: CDR1 SGHRS, CDR2 YFSETQ. The CDR3 length is 18 residues. The CDR3 nucleotides are TGCGCCAGCAGCCTTCGGACTGTGGGGGTCTCTGGGGCCAACGTCCTGACTTTC. Translating gives CASSLRTVGVSGANVLTF. Drawing the rest from reference TRBV5-1 and TRBJ2-6, the complete variable domain is KAGVTQTPRYLIKTRGQQVTLSCSPISGHRSVSWYQQTPGQGLQFLFEYFSETQRNKGNFPGRFSGRQFSNSRSEMNVSTLELGDSALYLCASSLRTVGVSGANVLTFGAGSRLTVL.

On this clonotype: The junction and the germline gene differ at one end; a read error may be behind it. The chain has TRBV20-1 and TRBJ2-6, with D maybe TRBD1 (5 bases). The CDR3 is 15 residues long. Germline CDR1 is DFQATT and CDR2 is SNEGSKA (reference sequence). The CDR3 sequence is CSARDPGSGVNVLTF. The CDR3 nucleotides are TGCAGTGCTAGAGATCCAGGGTCTGGGGTCAACGTCCTGACTTTC.

The CDR3 here is CASSNGGTSGGETQYF. CDR3 in DNA: TGTGCCAGCAGTAACGGCGGGACTAGCGGGGGAGAGACCCAGTACTTC. The chain combines TRBV27 with TRBJ2-5; 14 bases fit TRBD2. CDR1 and CDR2 (germline): MNHEY, SMNVEV (reference sequence). The CDR3 sequence is 16 residues long. V lost 5 bases and J lost 4; bases outside the gene matches: 6.

This clonotype was counted only a few times. The CDR3 reads CASSDYGGDTQYF. CDR3 nucleotides: TGTGCCAGCTCTGACTACGGGGGAGATACGCAGTATTTT. V gene TRBV18 combines with J gene TRBJ2-3, with a possible D match to TRBD2 (6 bases). The CDR3 extends over 13 amino acids. The germline gives CDR1 KGHSH, CDR2 LQKENI. V was trimmed by 6 bases and J by 5 bases, leaving 12 bases between them.